A single sample is the source of the 5 T cell receptor beta chains below, sequenced in a study of blood T cell repertoires in COVID-19. Produced via immunoSEQ multiplex PCR; TCRdb's table is partial and in-frame only. The sample holds some 270,000 clones, about 83% seen once. Material for sequencing was peripheral blood. Receptors were obtained from a woman aged 40 to 50 who had recovered from COVID-19.

CDR3 bases: TGTGCCAGCAGTATCCCGCGGGGGGGGAGGGAGACCCAGTACTTC. Translation: CASSIPRGGRETQYF. The J gene is TRBJ2-5, the V gene TRBV28; TRBD2 matches at 9 bases. V shed 5 bases, J shed 5 bases, and the junction held 9 bases outside the gene matches. Germline V lookup: CDR1 MDHEN, CDR2 SYDVKM. CDR3 length equals 15 residues.

The gene calls are TRBV7-3 and TRBJ2-2; 10 bases fit TRBD2. The CDR3 length is 18 residues. Germline-derived CDR1 and CDR2 are SGHTA and FQGTGA. The V and J ends lost 2 bases and 0 bases, in that order; junction bases with no gene match: 6. The CDR3 here is CASSLLVAGGTNTGELFF. The CDR3 region has the DNA TGTGCCAGCAGCTTACTGGTAGCGGGGGGCACGAACACCGGGGAGCTGTTTTTT. Full variable domain (missing parts from reference TRBV7-3 and TRBJ2-2): GAGVSQTPSNKVTEKGKYVELRCDPISGHTALYWYRQSLGQGPEFLIYFQGTGAADDSGLPNDRFFAVRPEGSVSTLKIQRTERGDSAVYLCASSLLVAGGTNTGELFFGEGSRLTVL.

The rearrangement joins TRBV28 to TRBJ2-1, with D perhaps matching TRBD2 (5 bases). Between the trimmed V and J ends, which lost 6 bases and 0 bases, there was a span of 15 bases. In germline, CDR1 is MDHEN, CDR2 SYDVKM. The CDR3 is made up of 16 amino acids. CDR3 loop: CASSLAAGDSYNEQFF. CDR3 sequence (DNA): TGTGCCAGCAGCCTCGCGGCGGGCGACTCCTACAATGAGCAGTTCTTC. Full variable domain (outside the CDR3, taken from reference TRBV28 and TRBJ2-1): DVKVTQSSRYLVKRTGEKVFLECVQDMDHENMFWYRQDPGLGLRLIYFSYDVKMKEKGDIPEGYSVSREKKERFSLILESASTNQTSMYLCASSLAAGDSYNEQFFGPGTRLTVL.

CDR3 amino acids: CASSDPTERNQPQHF. Written as DNA, the CDR3 is TGTGCCAGCAGTGATCCGACAGAACGCAATCAGCCCCAGCATTTT. The chain couples TRBV28 to TRBJ1-5; tentatively, D is TRBD1 (5 bases). CDR3 length equals 15 residues. Germline assignment: CDR1 MDHEN and CDR2 SYDVKM. The ends were cut back, 5 bases at V and 2 bases at J, with 13 bases in the middle.

The V gene is TRBV10-3, the J gene TRBJ1-1; 9 bases are a match to TRBD1. The CDR3 covers 15 residues. Germline V gives CDR1 ENHRY, CDR2 SYGVKD. Germline trimming cut 5 bases from V and 4 bases from J; bases unmatched to any gene: 8. The DNA of the CDR3 is TGTGCCATCAGTCCCGGGACAGGGTTCGGCACTGAAGCTTTCTTT. Amino acid sequence: CAISPGTGFGTEAFF.